This TCR beta chain originates from a study of T cell responses to AZD1222 COVID-19 vaccine. CDR3 length equals 12 residues. Germline V CDR1 and CDR2: SGHRS, YFSETQ. Trimming left V 6 bases short and J 2 bases short, with 7 bases between. Assay: immunoSEQ multiplex PCR; the TCRdb copy retains only in-frame clones and omits some. The sample records approximately 150,000 clones, around 94% being singletons. The chain recombines TRBV5-1 with TRBJ2-3; D gene unclear. The TCR sequence derives from an adult in good health. Sequencing was performed on peripheral blood, taken on day 0 of AZD1222 vaccination. DNA for the CDR3: TGCGCCAGCAAGGGCTACACAGATACGCAGTATTTT. It is translated as CASKGYTDTQYF.